This TCR beta chain is drawn from a study of cytomegalovirus exposure and HLA in healthy donors. CDR3 length equals 13 residues. The germline gives CDR1 LNHDA, CDR2 SQIVND (reference sequence). Deletions cut 3 bases from V and 0 bases from J, with 5 bases between. In the PCR, 60 Vbeta and 13 Jbeta primers were used. TCRdb's copy holds only in-frame clones and misses some; the assay was immunoSEQ multiplex PCR. Among about 94,000 clones listed, about four fifths were seen once. This chain connects TRBV19 to TRBJ1-1, with unresolved D. The sequenced sample was PBMCs. The clonotype originates from a woman aged 35 to 49 in good health and CMV-seronegative. CDR3 DNA sequence: TGTGCCAGTAGTATGGCGGTGAACACTGAAGCTTTCTTT. This gives the protein CASSMAVNTEAFF.